The sequence of this TCR beta chain was determined in a study of blood T cells in healthy people across ages. General observations from the study: With unsorted PBMCs, a conclusive comparison of naive versus antigen-experienced cells was not possible. Naive T cell percentage showed a strong correlation with the diversity of TCR beta.

Details on this clonotype: What it recognizes is unknown.

Primers used in a second PCR of roughly 6 to 11 cycles were a sample-barcoded 5' primer and a J-beta primer mix. Each CDR3 protein is one row after TCRdb ran MiXCR on the 5' RACE reads. The table has approximately 940,000 distinct CDR3 sequences, under 50% seen once. Germline V CDR1 and CDR2: SGDLS, YYNGEE. CDR3 size: 18 residues. J gave up 2 bases and V 1 base, and 12 bases lay outside the gene matches. The receptor's source is a man younger than 45 in good health. The sequenced material came from blood. This chain joins TRBV9 and TRBJ2-5, with 9 bases matching TRBD2. CDR3 bases: TGTGCCAGCAGCGTATCCGTAGGAGTAGCGGGGGTGCAAGAGACCCAGTACTTC. Its translation: CASSVSVGVAGVQETQYF.